Below, one T cell receptor (beta chain) is given with its context. The sample originates from a study of blood T cell repertoires in COVID-19. V was trimmed by 3 bases and J by 3 bases, leaving 17 bases between them. This CDR3 comprises 16 residues. CDR1 MNHNS and CDR2 SASEGT come from the germline V gene. Only in-frame clones appear in the TCRdb table, and some are missing; sequencing was by immunoSEQ multiplex PCR. The repertoire includes roughly 200,000 clones, 70% to 90% of them detected once, and about 3% sits in the top ten. The rearrangement links TRBV6-1 to TRBJ2-5, with D possibly being TRBD1 (5 bases). The source material was peripheral blood. This clonotype originated in a man in his fifties or sixties with acute or convalescent COVID-19. The CDR3 loop reads CASSDPPGRQKETQYF. The DNA for the CDR3 is TGTGCCAGCAGTGACCCTCCGGGCCGACAGAAAGAGACCCAGTACTTC.